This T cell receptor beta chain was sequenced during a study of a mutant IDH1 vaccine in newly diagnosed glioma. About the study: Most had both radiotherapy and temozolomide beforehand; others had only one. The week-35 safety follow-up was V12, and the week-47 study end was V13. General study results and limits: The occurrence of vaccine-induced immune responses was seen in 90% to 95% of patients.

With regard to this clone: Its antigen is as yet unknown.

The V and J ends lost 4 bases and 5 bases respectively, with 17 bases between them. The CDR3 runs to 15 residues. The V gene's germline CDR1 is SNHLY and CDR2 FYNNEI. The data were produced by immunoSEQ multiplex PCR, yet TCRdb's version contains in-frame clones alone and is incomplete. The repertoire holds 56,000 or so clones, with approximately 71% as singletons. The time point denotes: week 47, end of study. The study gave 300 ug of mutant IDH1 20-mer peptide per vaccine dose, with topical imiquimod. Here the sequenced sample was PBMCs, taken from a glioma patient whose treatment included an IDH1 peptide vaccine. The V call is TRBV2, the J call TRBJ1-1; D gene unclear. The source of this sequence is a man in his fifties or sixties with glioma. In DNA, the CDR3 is TGTGCCAGCAGTGCAGCGGCGTCCCGCGGAACTGAAGCTTTCTTT. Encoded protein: CASSAAASRGTEAFF.